This TCR beta chain was captured in a study of T cell repertoires in cytomegalovirus infection. Overall study context: Public TCR beta signature analysis indicated the presence of both CMV infection and matching HLA type.

Overall study findings and caveats: Ex vivo, HLA-C-restricted CMV-specific TCR beta clonotypes prevailed over the rest of the response. Carriers of CMV and the relevant HLA type were discriminated by public TCR beta frequency.

About this clonotype: Antigen: not known. This may come from a read error, since a much larger clone is one base off.

V was clipped by 0 bases and J by 3 bases; unmatched bases: 5. The CDR3 has 17 amino acids. From germline, CDR1 is SGHTA and CDR2 FQGNSA. TCRdb re-called the reads with MiXCR, one entry per CDR3 protein. The sample holds 350,000 to 500,000 distinct CDR3 sequences; about 33% are singletons and the top ten take approximately 15%. This rearrangement joins TRBV7-2 to TRBJ2-1, with 10 bases that match TRBD1. The specimen was PBMCs. This receptor was obtained from a human donor in good health (CMV status not recorded). Some clones in this sample may be carry-over from other donors' samples. The CDR3 here is CASSLARGQGYYNEQFF. CDR3 nucleotide sequence: TGTGCCAGCAGCTTAGCGCGGGGACAGGGGTACTACAATGAGCAGTTCTTC.